This T cell receptor beta chain was found in a study of blood T cell repertoires in COVID-19. Study-level information: Collection of acute and convalescent COVID-19 samples took place in the United States, Italy and Spain.

In the authors' workflow: Quantification of nucleated cells was approximated via reference gene primer amplification. Assay used: immunoSEQ multiplex PCR; TCRdb lists only in-frame clones, some missing. For V, J and clone size, that table is used; D and trimming come from the DNA. The sample lists 200,000 to 250,000 clones, about 83% occurring once. Germline V gene sequence: CDR1 SGHRS, CDR2 YFSETQ. The CDR3 consists of 15 residues. With V trimmed by 2 bases and J by 0 bases, 2 bases remained unmatched. The receptor was isolated from a man aged 50 to 59 with active or convalescent COVID-19. The sequenced material came from peripheral blood. The V call is TRBV5-1, the J call TRBJ2-1, with 7 nucleotides matching TRBD2. The CDR3 sequence: CASSFGGGSYNEQFF. For the CDR3, the DNA is TGCGCCAGCAGCTTTGGCGGGGGCTCCTACAATGAGCAGTTCTTC. The full variable domain, rest sourced from reference TRBV5-1 and TRBJ2-1, is KAGVTQTPRYLIKTRGQQVTLSCSPISGHRSVSWYQQTPGQGLQFLFEYFSETQRNKGNFPGRFSGRQFSNSRSEMNVSTLELGDSALYLCASSFGGGSYNEQFFGPGTRLTVL.